Below, one T cell receptor beta chain is given with its context. Its antigen remains unidentified. V dropped 5 bases and J dropped 10; count of bases not matched to a gene: 9. CDR1 and CDR2 from the germline V gene are MNHEY and SVGAGI. The CDR3 consists of 14 residues. This sample's treatment: roughly 18 received Ad26.COV2.S at low or high dose, single or two shots; several received placebo; per-sample allocation not given. Day 63 after the first injection of vaccine or placebo was the sampling time. Spike of the Wuhan-strain SARS-CoV-2 was expressed by an Ad26 vector, which formed the vaccine. Profiling relied on immunoSEQ multiplex PCR, and the TCRdb table lists in-frame clones only, not all of them. Of 200,000 to 300,000 clones in the sample, around nine tenths were seen once. The data stem from a study of Ad26.COV2.S vaccination and SARS-CoV-2 variants. Turning to the study itself: The Ad26.COV2.S arm of the COV1001 trial was where the donor was placed. Ad26.COV2.S was injected intramuscularly once or twice, 56 days apart. Study-level findings and limits: Spike-specific CD8+ and CD4+ T cell responses reportedly showed substantial breadth after vaccination.

The sample here was peripheral blood, taken in a trial of Ad26.COV2.S vaccine versus placebo. The source is a person between 18 and 65 years old who received the Ad26.COV2.S COVID-19 vaccine or a placebo. The chain is built from TRBV6-5 and TRBJ2-1; 9 nucleotides match TRBD2. CDR3 region: CASSPPMLAGEQFF. CDR3 nucleotide sequence: TGTGCCAGCAGTCCCCCTATGCTAGCGGGAGAGCAGTTCTTC.